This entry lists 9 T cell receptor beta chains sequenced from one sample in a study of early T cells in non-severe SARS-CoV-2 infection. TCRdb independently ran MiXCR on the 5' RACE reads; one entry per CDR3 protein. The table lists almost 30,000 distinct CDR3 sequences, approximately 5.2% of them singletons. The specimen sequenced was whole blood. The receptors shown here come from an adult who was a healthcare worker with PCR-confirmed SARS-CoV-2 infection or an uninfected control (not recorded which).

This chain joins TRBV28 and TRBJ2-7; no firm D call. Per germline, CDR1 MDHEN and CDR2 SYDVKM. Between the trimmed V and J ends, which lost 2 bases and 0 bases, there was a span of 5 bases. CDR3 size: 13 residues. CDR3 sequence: CASSLASSYEQYF. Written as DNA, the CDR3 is TGTGCCAGCAGTTTAGCGAGCTCCTACGAGCAGTACTTC.

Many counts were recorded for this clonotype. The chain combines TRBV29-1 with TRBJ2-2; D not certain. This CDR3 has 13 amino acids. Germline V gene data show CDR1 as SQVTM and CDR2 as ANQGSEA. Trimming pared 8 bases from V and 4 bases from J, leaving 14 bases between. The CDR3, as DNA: TGCAGCATCAACCGCTATGGCACCGGGGAGCTGTTTTTT. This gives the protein CSINRYGTGELFF.

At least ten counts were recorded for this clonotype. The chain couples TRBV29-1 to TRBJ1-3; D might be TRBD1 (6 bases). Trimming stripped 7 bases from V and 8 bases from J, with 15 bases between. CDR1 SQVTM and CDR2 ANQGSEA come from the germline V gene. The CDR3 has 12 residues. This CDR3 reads CSAHREGDTIYF. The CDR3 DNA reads TGCAGCGCGCACAGGGAAGGAGACACCATATATTTT.

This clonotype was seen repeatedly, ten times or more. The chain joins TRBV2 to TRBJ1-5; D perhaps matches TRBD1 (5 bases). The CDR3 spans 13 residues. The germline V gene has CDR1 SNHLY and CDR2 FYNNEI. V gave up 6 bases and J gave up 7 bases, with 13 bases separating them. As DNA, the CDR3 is TGTGCCAGCAGCCAGGGAATAAGGCAGCCCCAGCATTTT. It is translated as CASSQGIRQPQHF.

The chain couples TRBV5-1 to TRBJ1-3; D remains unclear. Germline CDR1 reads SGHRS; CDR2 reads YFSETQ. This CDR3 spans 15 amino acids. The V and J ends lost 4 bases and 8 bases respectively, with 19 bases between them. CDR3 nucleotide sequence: TGCGCCAGCAGCCGAATGCAGCTGCCTGGGGACACCATATATTTT. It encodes CASSRMQLPGDTIYF.

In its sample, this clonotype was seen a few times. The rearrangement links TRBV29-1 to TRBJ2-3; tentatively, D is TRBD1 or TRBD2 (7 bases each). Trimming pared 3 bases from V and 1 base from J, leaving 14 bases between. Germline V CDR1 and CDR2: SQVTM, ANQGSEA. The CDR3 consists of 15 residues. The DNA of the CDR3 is TGCAGCGTTGACCAGGGGGGGGCTGGCACAGATACGCAGTATTTT. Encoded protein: CSVDQGGAGTDTQYF.

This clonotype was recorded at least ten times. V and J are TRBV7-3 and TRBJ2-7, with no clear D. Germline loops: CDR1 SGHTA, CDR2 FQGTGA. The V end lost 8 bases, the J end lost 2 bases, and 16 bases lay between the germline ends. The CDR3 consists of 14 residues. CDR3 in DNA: TGTGCCAGCTTCGGGTGGGCAGCTACCTACGAGCAGTACTTC. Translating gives CASFGWAATYEQYF.

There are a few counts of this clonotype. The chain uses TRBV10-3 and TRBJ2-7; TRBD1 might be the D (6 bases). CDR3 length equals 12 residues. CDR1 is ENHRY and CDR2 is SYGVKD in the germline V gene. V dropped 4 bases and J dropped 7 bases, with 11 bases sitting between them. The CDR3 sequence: CAISGRGEEQYF. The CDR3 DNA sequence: TGTGCCATCAGTGGCAGGGGAGAAGAGCAGTACTTC.

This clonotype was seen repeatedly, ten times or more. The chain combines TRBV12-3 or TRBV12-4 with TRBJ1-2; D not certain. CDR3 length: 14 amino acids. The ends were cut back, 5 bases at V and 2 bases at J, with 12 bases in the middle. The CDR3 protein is CASSRRTGNYGYTF. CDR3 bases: TGTGCCAGCAGTCGCAGAACGGGGAACTATGGCTACACCTTC.